This T cell receptor (beta chain) stems from a study of regulatory T cells in long-lasting Graves disease. Findings of the study overall: Tissue studied was limited to peripheral blood, excluding thyroid tissue. Persistent disease was characterized by preferential usage of TRBV28, TRBJ1-2 and TRBJ2-5.

There are many counts of this clonotype. Its antigen remains unknown. Libraries of TCR beta came from iRepertoire HTBI primers plus Arm-PCR of CDR3 regions. TCRdb used MiXCR to reprocess the multiplex PCR reads, holding one entry per CDR3 protein. The sample carries approximately 400,000 distinct CDR3 sequences, 15% to 19% recorded once. The CDR3 extends over 17 amino acids. Trimming at V came to 5 bases and at J to 3 bases, leaving 12 bases not matched to a gene. Time point denoted: newly diagnosed GD, antithyroid drugs for less than 3 months. PBMC-extracted RNA yielded the TCR library. The rearrangement joins TRBV12-3 or TRBV12-4 to TRBJ2-5, with 10 bases fitting TRBD2. The source is a female donor with Graves disease. The material sequenced was peripheral blood mononuclear cells (PBMCs), taken at new diagnosis, from a patient treated with antithyroid drugs. CDR3: CASSPITTGLAKETQYF. In nucleotides, the CDR3 is TGTGCCAGCAGTCCCATAACAACGGGACTAGCGAAAGAGACCCAGTACTTC.